This passage covers 9 T cell receptor beta chains from one sample sequenced in a study of early T cells in non-severe SARS-CoV-2 infection. TCRdb re-derived calls from the 5' RACE reads in MiXCR, one entry per CDR3 protein. The table has some 91,000 distinct CDR3 sequences, roughly 13% seen once. Sequencing was done on a sample of whole blood. The receptors originated from an adult who was a healthcare worker with PCR-confirmed SARS-CoV-2 infection or an uninfected control (not recorded which).

This rearrangement joins TRBV29-1 to TRBJ2-7, with 8 bases fitting TRBD1. Germline assignment: CDR1 SQVTM and CDR2 ANQGSEA. CDR3 length: 13 amino acids. Trimming at V came to 6 bases and at J to 3 bases, leaving 7 bases not matched to a gene. The DNA of the CDR3 is TGCAGCGTAGTACTCGGACAGGGCTACGAGCAGTACTTC. Protein product: CSVVLGQGYEQYF.

This clonotype was recorded a few times. The chain couples TRBV9 to TRBJ2-1; the match to TRBD2 covers 7 bases. Germline CDR1 reads SGDLS; CDR2 reads YYNGEE. This CDR3 is 16 amino acids long. Losses at the gene ends were 4 bases for V and 3 bases for J; bases not matched to a gene: 10. In DNA, the CDR3 is TGTGCCAGCAGCACCGGAGCGGGACCGTACTACAATGAGCAGTTCTTC. Protein product: CASSTGAGPYYNEQFF.

J is TRBJ2-7 and V is TRBV9; D is undetermined. The CDR3 spans 11 residues. In germline, CDR1 is SGDLS, CDR2 YYNGEE. V was clipped by 9 bases and J by 2 bases, with 9 bases between them. The chain's CDR3 is CAKVGPYEQYF. Here the CDR3 DNA reads TGTGCCAAAGTAGGGCCCTACGAGCAGTACTTC.

This clonotype has just a few counts. This sequence joins TRBV7-6 and TRBJ2-5; D is unresolved. This CDR3 region has 13 residues. Looked up from germline, CDR1 is SGHVS and CDR2 is FNYEAQ. V lost 2 bases to trimming and J lost 1 base, with 5 bases between them. The CDR3 bases are TGTGCCAGCAGCTTAACCCTCCAAGAGACCCAGTACTTC. Amino acid sequence: CASSLTLQETQYF.

The chain recombines TRBV20-1 with TRBJ1-6, with 7 nucleotides matching TRBD1. The CDR3 runs 14 residues. With 3 bases clipped from V and 7 bases from J, the junction kept 6 bases outside the gene matches. Germline V gives CDR1 DFQATT, CDR2 SNEGSKA (reference sequence). The CDR3 region has the DNA TGCAGTGCTAGGTTGGACAGGATAAATTCACCCCTCCACTTT. Protein: CSARLDRINSPLHF.

This clonotype has at least ten counts. The gene calls are TRBV5-8 and TRBJ2-1, with 7 bases lining up with TRBD1. Germline CDR1 reads SGHTS; CDR2 reads YDEGEE. This CDR3 has 14 amino acids. After removal of 2 bases from V and 4 bases from J, the junction contained 3 bases not matched to a gene. In DNA, the CDR3 is TGTGCCAGCAGCTTAGGGGGCCTGTACAATGAGCAGTTCTTC. Its translation: CASSLGGLYNEQFF. The full variable domain, in which reference TRBV5-8 and TRBJ2-1 provide the parts outside the CDR3, is EAGVTQSPTHLIKTRGQQATLRCSPISGHTSVYWYQQALGLGLQFLLWYDEGEERNRGNFPPRFSGRQFPNYSSELNVNALELEDSALYLCASSLGGLYNEQFFGPGTRLTVL.

The J gene is TRBJ2-2, the V gene TRBV12-3 or TRBV12-4; 8 nucleotides agree with TRBD1. The CDR3 has 15 residues. V shed 5 bases and J 6 bases; nucleotides not matched to a gene: 8. Here the CDR3 reads CASSPQGASAGELFF. DNA of the CDR3: TGTGCCAGCAGTCCTCAGGGGGCGAGCGCCGGGGAGCTGTTTTTT.

A few counts support this clonotype. The rearrangement links TRBV3-1 to TRBJ2-5; D remains ambiguous. The CDR3 spans 12 residues. Germline V CDR1 and CDR2: LGHDT, YNNKEL (reference sequence). Trimming stripped 2 bases from V and 4 bases from J, with 5 bases between. The CDR3 bases are TGTGCCAGCAGCCAACACGGAGAGACCCAGTACTTC. Its translation: CASSQHGETQYF.

This chain connects TRBV5-5 to TRBJ1-1; tentatively, D is TRBD1 (5 bases). Germline-derived CDR1 and CDR2 are SGHKS and YYEKEE (reference sequence). This CDR3 contains 15 residues. V dropped 4 bases and J dropped 1 base, with 14 bases sitting between them. CDR3 DNA: TGTGCCAGCAGCGGACGGACATTCAAGAACACTGAAGCTTTCTTT. This encodes CASSGRTFKNTEAFF.